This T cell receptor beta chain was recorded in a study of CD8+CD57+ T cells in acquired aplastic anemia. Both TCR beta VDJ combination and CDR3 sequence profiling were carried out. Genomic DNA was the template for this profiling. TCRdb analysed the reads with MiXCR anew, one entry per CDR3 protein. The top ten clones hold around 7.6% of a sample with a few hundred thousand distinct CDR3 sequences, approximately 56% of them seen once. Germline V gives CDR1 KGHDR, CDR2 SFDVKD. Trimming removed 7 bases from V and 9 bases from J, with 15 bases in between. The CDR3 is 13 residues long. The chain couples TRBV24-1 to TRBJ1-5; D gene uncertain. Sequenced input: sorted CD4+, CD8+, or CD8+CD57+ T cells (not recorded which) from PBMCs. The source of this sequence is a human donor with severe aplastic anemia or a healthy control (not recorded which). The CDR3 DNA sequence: TGTGCCACCAGGCAGGACGGTTTCGGGCCCCAGCATTTT. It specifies CATRQDGFGPQHF.